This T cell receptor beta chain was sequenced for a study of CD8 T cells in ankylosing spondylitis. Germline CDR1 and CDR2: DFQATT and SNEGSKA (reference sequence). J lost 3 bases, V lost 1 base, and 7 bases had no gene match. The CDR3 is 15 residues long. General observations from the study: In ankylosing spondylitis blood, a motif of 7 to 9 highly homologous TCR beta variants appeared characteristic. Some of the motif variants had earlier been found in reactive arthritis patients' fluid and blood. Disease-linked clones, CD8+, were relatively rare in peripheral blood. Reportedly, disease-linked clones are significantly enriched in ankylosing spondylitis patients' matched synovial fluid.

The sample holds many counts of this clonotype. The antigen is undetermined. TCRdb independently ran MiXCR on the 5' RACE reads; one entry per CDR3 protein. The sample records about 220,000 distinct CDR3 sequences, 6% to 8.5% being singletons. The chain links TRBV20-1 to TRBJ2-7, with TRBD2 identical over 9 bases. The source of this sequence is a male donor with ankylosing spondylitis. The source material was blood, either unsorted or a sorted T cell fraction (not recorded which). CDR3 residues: CSARVSSGVHYEQYF. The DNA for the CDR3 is TGCAGTGCTAGAGTCTCTAGCGGGGTCCACTACGAGCAGTACTTC.